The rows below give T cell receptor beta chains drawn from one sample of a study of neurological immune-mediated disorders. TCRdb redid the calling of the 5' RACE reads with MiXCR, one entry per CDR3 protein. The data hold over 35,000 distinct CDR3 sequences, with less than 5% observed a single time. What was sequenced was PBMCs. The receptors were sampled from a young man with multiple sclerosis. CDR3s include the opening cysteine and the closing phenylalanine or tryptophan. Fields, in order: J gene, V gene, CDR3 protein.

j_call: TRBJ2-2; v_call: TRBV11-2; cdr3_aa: CASSTGHSNTGELFF
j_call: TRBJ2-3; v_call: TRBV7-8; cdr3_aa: CASSLEAPYTQYF
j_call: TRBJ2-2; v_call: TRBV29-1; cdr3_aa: CSVVGGQIAGELFF
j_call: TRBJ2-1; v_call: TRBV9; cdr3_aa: CASSVSWGSYNEQFF
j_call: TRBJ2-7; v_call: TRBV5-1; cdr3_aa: CASSLEPTGLEQYF
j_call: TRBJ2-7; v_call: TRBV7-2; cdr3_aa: CASSLGLAGFYEQYF
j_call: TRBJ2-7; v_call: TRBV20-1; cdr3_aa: CSAPGGTGSDEQYF
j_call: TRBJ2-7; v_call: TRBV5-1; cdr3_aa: CASSLGGADTYEQYF
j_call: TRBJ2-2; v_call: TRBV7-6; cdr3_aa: CASSPQTSGGLNTGELFF
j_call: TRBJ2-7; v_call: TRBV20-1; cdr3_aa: CSVGDNPYEQYF
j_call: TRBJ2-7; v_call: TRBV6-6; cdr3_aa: CASSYSARSGQGANEQYF
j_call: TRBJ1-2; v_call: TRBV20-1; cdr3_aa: CSAFDPGPFFYGYTF
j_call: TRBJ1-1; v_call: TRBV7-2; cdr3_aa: CASSLRVVGDTEAFF
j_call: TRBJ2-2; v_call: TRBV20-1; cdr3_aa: CSARRGAGELFF
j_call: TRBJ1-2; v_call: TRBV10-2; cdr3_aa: CASSPGAGRGYGYTF
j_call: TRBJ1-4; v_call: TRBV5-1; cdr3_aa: CASSSQVRSEKLFF
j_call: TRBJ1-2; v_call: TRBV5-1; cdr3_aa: CASSLEQNVVYTF
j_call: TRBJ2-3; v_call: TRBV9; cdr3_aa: CASSPRDRGRPDTQYF
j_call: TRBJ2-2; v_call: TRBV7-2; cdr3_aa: CASSYRDFRVTGELFF
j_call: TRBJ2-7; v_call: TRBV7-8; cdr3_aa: CASSSYRLYEQYF
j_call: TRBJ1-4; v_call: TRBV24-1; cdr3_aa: CATSDPRQGGEKLFF
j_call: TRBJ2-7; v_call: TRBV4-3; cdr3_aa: CASSQVSSTSAYEQYF
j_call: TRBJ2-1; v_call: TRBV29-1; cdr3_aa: CSVEGFDRASYNEQFF